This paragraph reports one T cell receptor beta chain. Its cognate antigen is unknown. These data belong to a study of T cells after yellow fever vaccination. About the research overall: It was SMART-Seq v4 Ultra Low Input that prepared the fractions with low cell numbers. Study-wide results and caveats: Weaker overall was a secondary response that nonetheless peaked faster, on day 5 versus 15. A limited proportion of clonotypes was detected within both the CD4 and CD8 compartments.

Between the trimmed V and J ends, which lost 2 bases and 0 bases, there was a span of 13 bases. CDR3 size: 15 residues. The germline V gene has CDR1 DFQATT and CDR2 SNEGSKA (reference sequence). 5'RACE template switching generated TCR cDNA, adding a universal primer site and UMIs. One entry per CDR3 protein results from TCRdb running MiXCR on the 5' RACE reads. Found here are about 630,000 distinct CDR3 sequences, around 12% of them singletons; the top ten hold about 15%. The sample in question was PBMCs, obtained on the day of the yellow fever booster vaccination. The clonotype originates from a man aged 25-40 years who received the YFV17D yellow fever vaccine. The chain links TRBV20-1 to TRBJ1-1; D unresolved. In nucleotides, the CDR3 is TGCAGTGCTAGAACGTCAGCGGTAATGAACACTGAAGCTTTCTTT. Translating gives CSARTSAVMNTEAFF.